One and the same sample provided the 5 T cell receptor beta chains below, sequenced in a study of shared clonotypes between healthy human individuals. Positively selected for CCR7, the CD45RO-negative cells used as naive CD8 cells excluded terminally differentiated effector memory CD45RA+ cells. TCRdb's copy holds only in-frame clones and misses some; the assay was immunoSEQ multiplex PCR. Of some 2,000,000 clones in the sample, about 95% were seen once. Sequencing input: naive CD8+ T cells sorted from blood. The receptors derive from a man aged 18 to 30 in good health.

This chain uses TRBV13 with TRBJ2-7; D remains ambiguous. Trimming took 4 bases from V and 3 from J, leaving 7 bases between them. CDR3 length equals 12 residues. Germline V gives CDR1 PRHDT, CDR2 FYEKMQ (reference sequence). In nucleotides, the CDR3 is TGTGCCAGCAGCTGGACGGGCTACGAGCAGTACTTC. Its translation is CASSWTGYEQYF.

The V gene is TRBV6-4, the J gene TRBJ2-7; the D gene is possibly TRBD1 (5 bases). Per germline, CDR1 MRHNA and CDR2 SNTAGT. V shed 2 bases and J shed 1 base, with 12 bases lying between them. The CDR3 has 15 residues. The CDR3 DNA follows: TGTGCCAGCAGTGACAGATTGGACACATCCTACGAGCAGTACTTC. It codes for CASSDRLDTSYEQYF.

A note on this clone: This CDR3 is also generated by other DNA sequences in the sample. The gene calls are TRBV7-2 and TRBJ2-3, with D possibly being TRBD1 (5 bases). The V end lost 1 base, the J end lost 2 bases, and 10 bases lay between the germline ends. The CDR3 covers 15 residues. In germline, CDR1 is SGHTA, CDR2 FQGNSA. CDR3: CASSLGAGYTDTQYF. The CDR3 nucleotides are TGTGCCAGCAGCTTAGGGGCAGGGTACACAGATACGCAGTATTTT. Combining the CDR3 with reference TRBV7-2 and TRBJ2-3 gives the whole variable domain GAGVSQSPSNKVTEKGKDVELRCDPISGHTALYWYRQSLGQGLEFLIYFQGNSAPDKSGLPSDRFSAERTGGSVSTLTIQRTQQEDSAVYLCASSLGAGYTDTQYFGPGTRLTVL.

As regards this clone: No DNA is shown, since the ends of the CDR3 on it are uncertain; the CDR3 is the one TCRdb lists. V usage is TRBV27 and J usage is TRBJ2-7. The CDR3 is 15 amino acids in total, end residues counted. The V gene's germline CDR1 is MNHEY and CDR2 SMNVEV (reference sequence). The CDR3 reads CASSFLAGELYEQYF.

Concerning this clone itself: With a much larger clone just one base away, this may be a read error. The same CDR3 can be traced to other DNA sequences in this sample. This chain uses TRBV11-3 with TRBJ1-1; D gene ambiguous. CDR1 is SGHNT and CDR2 is YENEEA in the germline V gene. The CDR3 totals 13 residues. V was shortened by 1 base and J by 1 base, with 4 bases between the two germline ends. CDR3 amino acids: CASSLAGNTEAFF. CDR3 nucleotides: TGTGCCAGCAGCTTAGCGGGGAACACTGAAGCTTTCTTT.